Below are 19 T cell receptor beta chains sequenced from a single sample in a study of blood T cells in healthy people across ages. Together with a sample-barcoded 5' primer, a J-beta primer mix was included in a second PCR lasting about 7 to 11 cycles. TCRdb analysed the 5' RACE reads with MiXCR anew, one entry per CDR3 protein. Of 600,000 to 650,000 distinct CDR3 sequences listed, 45% to 65% are singletons. Sequenced: blood. These receptors all come from a man aged 55 to 69 in good health.

This chain connects TRBV5-1 to TRBJ2-1; a possible D gene is TRBD1 (6 bases). Trimming removed 1 base at V and 5 bases at J, with 13 bases between. Germline V CDR1 and CDR2: SGHRS, YFSETQ. The CDR3 length is 15 residues. The CDR3 DNA follows: TGCGCCAGCAGCTTGTTGCCGACAGGTAACAATGAGCAGTTCTTC. Translated: CASSLLPTGNNEQFF.

The chain links TRBV7-6 to TRBJ1-4; D uncertain. The CDR3 extends over 14 amino acids. The germline V and J ends were trimmed by 3 bases and 5 bases, with 10 bases remaining between them. Germline V gives CDR1 SGHVS, CDR2 FNYEAQ. CDR3 sequence reads: CASSLTFTNEKLFF. The DNA for the CDR3 is TGTGCCAGCAGCTTGACATTCACAAATGAAAAACTGTTTTTT.

This sequence joins TRBV2 and TRBJ2-5; 8 bases are shared with TRBD1. The CDR3 is 14 residues long. The trim removed 4 bases at V and 2 bases at J, leaving 3 bases unmatched. In germline, CDR1 is SNHLY, CDR2 FYNNEI. The CDR3 DNA sequence: TGTGCCAGCAGTGGGACAGGGCAACAAGAGACCCAGTACTTC. Translating gives CASSGTGQQETQYF.

The V and J genes are TRBV29-1 and TRBJ2-3; weak D call: TRBD2 (6 bases). Trimming shortened V by 8 bases and J by 0 bases, and 18 bases separated the two germline ends. CDR3 length: 15 amino acids. Germline V gene data show CDR1 as SQVTM and CDR2 as ANQGSEA. Here the CDR3 DNA reads TGCAGCTCTCGGGTGGGGGGTTTTAGCACAGATACGCAGTATTTT. Its protein product is CSSRVGGFSTDTQYF.

This chain connects TRBV6-1 to TRBJ1-5; perhaps TRBD1 as D (5 bases). The CDR3 length is 15 residues. V was clipped by 3 bases and J by 3 bases, with 12 bases between them. CDR1 is MNHNS and CDR2 is SASEGT in the germline V gene. The CDR3: CASSDQGGTNQPQHF. For the CDR3, the DNA is TGTGCCAGCAGTGATCAGGGTGGTACCAATCAGCCCCAGCATTTT.

This clonotype showed up just a few times. V gene TRBV29-1 combines with J gene TRBJ2-7; D not resolved. CDR1 is SQVTM and CDR2 is ANQGSEA in the germline V gene. Trimming removed 4 bases from V and 0 bases from J, with 4 bases in between. The CDR3 consists of 11 residues. CDR3 DNA: TGCAGCGTTGGACTCTCCTACGAGCAGTACTTC. It is translated as CSVGLSYEQYF.

V gene TRBV29-1 combines with J gene TRBJ1-1, with TRBD1 identical over 9 bases. This CDR3 spans 16 amino acids. V lost 8 bases, J lost 4 bases, and 17 bases stayed unmatched. Germline values: CDR1 SQVTM, CDR2 ANQGSEA. The CDR3 region is CSTTAGQGLMGTEAFF. The DNA for the CDR3 is TGCAGCACTACCGCGGGACAGGGTCTTATGGGCACTGAAGCTTTCTTT.

In its sample, this clonotype was seen a few times. The genes are TRBV28 and TRBJ2-7; 9 bases agree with TRBD1. The V and J ends lost 6 bases and 6 bases, in that order; junction bases with no gene match: 9. This CDR3 contains 14 residues. The V gene's germline CDR1 is MDHEN and CDR2 SYDVKM. The CDR3 DNA is TGTGCCAGCAGCCCTCCCGGACAGGGGTTCGAGCAGTACTTC. As protein: CASSPPGQGFEQYF.

The V and J genes are TRBV6-1 and TRBJ1-4, with D hard to call. The V and J ends lost 4 bases and 8 bases respectively, with 14 bases between them. Germline CDR1 reads MNHNS; CDR2 reads SASEGT. The CDR3 is made up of 14 amino acids. The CDR3 DNA is TGTGCCAGCAGTGTCGCGGGGAGTAAGGAAAAACTGTTTTTT. It is translated as CASSVAGSKEKLFF.

This chain connects TRBV11-2 to TRBJ2-4; D is unresolved. The DNA matches TRBJ2-7 better at its end, which makes the J call doubtful. The CDR3 spans 11 residues. Looked up from germline, CDR1 is SGHAT and CDR2 is FQNNGV. The CDR3 reads CASSMTHEQYF. CDR3 nucleotides: TGTGCCAGCAGCATGACCCACGAGCAGTACTTC.

J is TRBJ2-5 and V is TRBV29-1; D call uncertain. Trimming pared 6 bases from V and 5 bases from J, leaving 22 bases between. This CDR3 spans 15 amino acids. In germline, CDR1 is SQVTM, CDR2 ANQGSEA. The CDR3 coding sequence is TGCAGCGTCGGTCCCGAGGCTCGGCCGAGGGAGACCCAGTACTTC. Residues: CSVGPEARPRETQYF.

The gene calls are TRBV14 and TRBJ2-1; D is unclear. CDR1 and CDR2 from the germline V gene are SGHDN and FVKESK. V was cut by 6 bases and J by 7 bases, with 13 bases left in between. The CDR3 is 13 amino acids. This chain's CDR3 is CASSMAWGNEQFF. The DNA of the CDR3 is TGTGCCAGCAGTATGGCCTGGGGAAATGAGCAGTTCTTC.

V is TRBV5-1 and J is TRBJ1-1; D might be TRBD1 (5 bases). V gave up 0 bases and J gave up 1 base, with 13 bases separating them. Germline CDR1 is SGHRS and CDR2 is YFSETQ. The CDR3 is 16 amino acids. CDR3 amino acids: CASSLAVDRANTEAFF. The CDR3 nucleotides are TGCGCCAGCAGCTTGGCCGTCGACAGAGCGAACACTGAAGCTTTCTTT.

This chain uses TRBV6-2 or TRBV6-3 with TRBJ2-1, with TRBD2 matching over 8 bases. Trimming took 4 bases from V and 6 from J; bases not matched to a gene: 14. Germline V gene lookup returns CDR1 MNHEY and CDR2 SVGEGT. This CDR3 comprises 17 residues. This chain's CDR3 is CASSSPGRVSGVNEQFF. The CDR3 nucleotides are TGTGCCAGCAGTTCCCCGGGGAGGGTTAGCGGGGTCAATGAGCAGTTCTTC.

This clonotype was picked up a small number of times. The V and J genes are TRBV5-1 and TRBJ1-1; TRBD1 matches 9 bases. The V gene's germline CDR1 is SGHRS and CDR2 YFSETQ. Germline trimming cut 3 bases from V and 11 bases from J; bases unmatched to any gene: 8. This CDR3 contains 13 residues. DNA for the CDR3: TGCGCCAGCAGCTGGGAAGGACAGGGGTTGGCTTTCTTT. This translates into CASSWEGQGLAFF.

The chain recombines TRBV28 with TRBJ2-1; the match to TRBD1 covers 11 bases. Germline CDR1 and CDR2: MDHEN and SYDVKM. V lost 6 bases and J lost 14; bases outside the gene matches: 9. The CDR3 sequence is 13 residues long. The CDR3 DNA is TGTGCCAGCAGCCGGACAGGGGGCTTTAAGGAGTTCTTC. Its translation is CASSRTGGFKEFF.

The chain couples TRBV6-6 to TRBJ2-1, with 7 bases matching TRBD2. Germline V gene data show CDR1 as MNHNY and CDR2 as SVGAGI (reference sequence). The CDR3 is 14 amino acids. With V trimmed by 0 bases and J by 8 bases, 4 bases remained unmatched. The CDR3 region is CASSYSIREDEQFF. CDR3 nucleotide sequence: TGTGCCAGCAGTTACTCTATCCGGGAGGATGAGCAGTTCTTC.

The CDR3, as DNA: TGTGCCAGCAGCGTGTTATCGGCCCAGGGGGCGGTCGGAACCTACAATGAGCAGTTCTTC. Translated, it gives CASSVLSAQGAVGTYNEQFF. V is TRBV9 and J is TRBJ2-1, with 8 bases lining up with TRBD1. With 2 bases clipped from V and 2 bases from J, the junction kept 18 bases outside the gene matches. CDR3 length: 20 amino acids. Germline V lookup: CDR1 SGDLS, CDR2 YYNGEE.

The gene calls are TRBV3-1 and TRBJ2-1; D call uncertain. Germline V gives CDR1 LGHDT, CDR2 YNNKEL (reference sequence). Trimming pared 0 bases from V and 8 bases from J, leaving 5 bases between. The CDR3 runs 12 residues. For the CDR3, the DNA is TGTGCCAGCAGCCAAGAAACCTATGAGCAGTTCTTC. It codes for CASSQETYEQFF.